The 12 T cell receptor beta chains presented below share a single source sample, sequenced in a study of blood T cell repertoires in COVID-19. Clones were sequenced by immunoSEQ multiplex PCR, and TCRdb holds only the in-frame ones, with some missing. The top ten hold 0.9% of the sample, which has roughly 500,000 clones, roughly 89% seen once. The sequenced sample was peripheral blood. The receptors were sampled from a man younger than 35 with COVID-19, enrolled during active disease.

The CDR3 reads CASSRAGGEETQYF. The CDR3 DNA reads as TGTGCCAGCAGCAGGGCGGGGGGGGAAGAGACCCAGTACTTC. The chain uses TRBV5-4 and TRBJ2-5; TRBD2 matches at 9 bases. Germline loops: CDR1 SGHNT, CDR2 YYREEE (reference sequence). This CDR3 is 14 amino acids long. The ends lost 4 bases at V and 3 bases at J; junction bases unmatched: 4.

The chain links TRBV4-1 to TRBJ2-7, with a possible D match to TRBD1 (5 bases). CDR3 length: 15 amino acids. Germline values: CDR1 MGHRA, CDR2 YSYEKL. Trimming took 0 bases from V and 3 from J, leaving 12 bases between them. The CDR3 region is CASSQDGIGHYEQYF. The CDR3 DNA is TGCGCCAGCAGCCAAGATGGGATAGGACACTACGAGCAGTACTTC.

The V gene is TRBV2, the J gene TRBJ1-4; 7 nucleotides line up with TRBD1. The CDR3 spans 15 residues. Trimming cost V 6 bases and J 5 bases; bases outside gene matches: 9. Germline V gene lookup returns CDR1 SNHLY and CDR2 FYNNEI. The DNA for the CDR3 is TGTGCCAGCAGAGTGACAGGGCCTCCGAATGAAAAACTGTTTTTT. It translates to CASRVTGPPNEKLFF.

V is TRBV5-5 and J is TRBJ2-7; the D is unclear. The CDR3 is made up of 14 amino acids. Trimming stripped 4 bases from V and 5 bases from J, with 16 bases between. Germline CDR1 and CDR2: SGHKS and YYEKEE (reference sequence). The CDR3 DNA reads as TGTGCCAGCAGCCCGCGAACCCTCCACGACGAGCAGTACTTC. Residues: CASSPRTLHDEQYF.

The V call is TRBV5-5, the J call TRBJ2-1; tentative D call: TRBD2 (5 bases). The length of the CDR3 is 16 residues. Germline CDR1 reads SGHKS; CDR2 reads YYEKEE (reference sequence). V was pared by 0 bases and J by 12 bases, with 22 bases between. This chain's CDR3 is CASSLAVGQTLEGQFF. As DNA, the CDR3 is TGTGCCAGCAGCTTGGCAGTGGGTCAAACCCTTGAGGGGCAGTTCTTC.

The chain combines TRBV6-5 with TRBJ1-2, with 12 nucleotides matching TRBD1. There are 13 residues in the CDR3. Germline lookup yields CDR1 MNHEY and CDR2 SVGAGI. The V and J ends lost 8 bases and 6 bases, in that order; junction bases with no gene match: 4. CDR3 amino acids: CASYGTGGDGYTF. The CDR3 nucleotides are TGTGCCAGCTACGGGACAGGGGGCGATGGCTACACCTTC.

The chain uses TRBV7-9 and TRBJ2-3; the D is unclear. Germline V gene data show CDR1 as SEHNR and CDR2 as FQNEAQ (reference sequence). CDR3 length equals 15 residues. The V end lost 3 bases, the J end lost 1 base, and 11 bases lay between the germline ends. The CDR3 region is CASSLGSPGTDTQYF. The CDR3 DNA is TGTGCCAGCAGCTTGGGCTCCCCGGGCACAGATACGCAGTATTTT.

The genes are TRBV6-6 and TRBJ2-6, with D tentatively TRBD1 (6 bases). Germline lookup yields CDR1 MNHNY and CDR2 SVGAGI (reference sequence). V lost 10 bases and J 2 bases, leaving 18 bases between the germline ends. The CDR3 totals 16 residues. In DNA, the CDR3 is TGTGCCACCTCCACACAGGGTTCCGCTGGGGCCAACGTCCTGACTTTC. This gives the protein CATSTQGSAGANVLTF.

The chain has TRBV27 and TRBJ1-2; TRBD1 aligns across 9 bases. CDR1 and CDR2 (germline): MNHEY, SMNVEV (reference sequence). V lost 5 bases to trimming and J lost 8 bases; unmatched junction nucleotides: 9. CDR3 length: 14 residues. CDR3 protein: CASSPQGAREGYTF. The DNA of the CDR3 is TGTGCCAGCAGTCCACAGGGGGCAAGGGAGGGCTACACCTTC.

The V and J genes are TRBV4-2 and TRBJ1-4; 9 bases fit TRBD1. The V segment lost 6 bases and the J segment 11 bases; nucleotides outside the gene matches: 7. CDR3 size: 13 residues. Germline assignment: CDR1 LGHNA and CDR2 YNFKEQ. The CDR3 spells CASRGQGTDKLFF. The CDR3 coding sequence is TGTGCCAGCAGAGGACAGGGGACCGACAAACTGTTTTTT.

The rearrangement joins TRBV6-5 to TRBJ1-2; 7 positions match TRBD1. The CDR3 extends over 14 amino acids. Germline CDR1 and CDR2: MNHEY and SVGAGI. With V trimmed by 2 bases and J by 0 bases, 0 bases remained unmatched. This CDR3 is CASSYGQANYGYTF. In DNA form, the CDR3 reads TGTGCCAGCAGTTACGGACAGGCTAACTATGGCTACACCTTC.

The chain has TRBV11-2 and TRBJ2-1; 10 nucleotides match TRBD2. The CDR3 extends over 15 amino acids. Germline assignment: CDR1 SGHAT and CDR2 FQNNGV. Germline trimming cut 5 bases from V and 8 bases from J; bases unmatched to any gene: 9. CDR3 sequence (DNA): TGTGCCAGCAGCCCAGCGGGAGGGTCAGGGTATGAGCAGTTCTTC. Translating it yields CASSPAGGSGYEQFF.